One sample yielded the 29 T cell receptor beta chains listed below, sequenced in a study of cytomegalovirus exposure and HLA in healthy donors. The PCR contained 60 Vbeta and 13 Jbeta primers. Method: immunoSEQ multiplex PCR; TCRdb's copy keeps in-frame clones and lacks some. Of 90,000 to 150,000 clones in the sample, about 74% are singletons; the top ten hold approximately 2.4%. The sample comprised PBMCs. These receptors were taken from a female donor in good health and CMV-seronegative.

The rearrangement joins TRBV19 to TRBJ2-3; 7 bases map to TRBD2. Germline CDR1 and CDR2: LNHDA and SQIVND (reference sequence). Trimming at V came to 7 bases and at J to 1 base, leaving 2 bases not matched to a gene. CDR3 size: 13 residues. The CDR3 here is CASKAGGTDTQYF. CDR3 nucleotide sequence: TGTGCCAGTAAGGCGGGGGGCACAGATACGCAGTATTTT.

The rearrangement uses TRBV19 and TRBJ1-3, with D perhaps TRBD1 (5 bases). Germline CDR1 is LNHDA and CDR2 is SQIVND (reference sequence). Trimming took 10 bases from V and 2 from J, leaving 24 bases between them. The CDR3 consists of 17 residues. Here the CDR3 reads CATSLGLSAGAGNTIYF. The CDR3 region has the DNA TGTGCCACCAGTCTAGGGCTTTCTGCGGGGGCTGGAAACACCATATATTTT.

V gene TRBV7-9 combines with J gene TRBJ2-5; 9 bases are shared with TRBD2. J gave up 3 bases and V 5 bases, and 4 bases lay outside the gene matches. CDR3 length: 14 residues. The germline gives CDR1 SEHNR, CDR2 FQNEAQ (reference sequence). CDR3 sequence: CASSGGRGEETQYF. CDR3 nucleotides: TGTGCCAGCAGCGGCGGGAGGGGAGAAGAGACCCAGTACTTC.

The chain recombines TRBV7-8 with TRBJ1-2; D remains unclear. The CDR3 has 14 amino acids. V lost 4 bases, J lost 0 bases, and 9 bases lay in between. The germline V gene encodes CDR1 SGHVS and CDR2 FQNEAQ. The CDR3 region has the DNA TGTGCCAGCAGCTCGCCAGTTACTAACTATGGCTACACCTTC. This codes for CASSSPVTNYGYTF.

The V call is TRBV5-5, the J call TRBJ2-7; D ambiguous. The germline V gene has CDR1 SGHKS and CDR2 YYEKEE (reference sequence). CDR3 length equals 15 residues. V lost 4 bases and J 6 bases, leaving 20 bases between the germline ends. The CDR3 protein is CASSPSRVRGAEQYF. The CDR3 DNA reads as TGTGCCAGCAGCCCGAGCCGGGTTAGAGGTGCCGAGCAGTACTTC.

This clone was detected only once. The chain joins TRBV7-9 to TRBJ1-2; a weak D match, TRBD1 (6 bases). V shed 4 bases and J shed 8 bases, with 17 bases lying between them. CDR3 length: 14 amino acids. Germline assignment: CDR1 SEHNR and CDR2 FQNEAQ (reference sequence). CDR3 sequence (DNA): TGTGCCAGCAGCTCGACAGGACTAGTGGGGGGCTACACCTTC. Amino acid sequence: CASSSTGLVGGYTF. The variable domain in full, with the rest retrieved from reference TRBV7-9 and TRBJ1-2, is DTGVSQNPRHKITKRGQNVTFRCDPISEHNRLYWYRQTLGQGPEFLTYFQNEAQLEKSRLLSDRFSAERPKGSFSTLEIQRTEQGDSAMYLCASSSTGLVGGYTFGSGTRLTVV.

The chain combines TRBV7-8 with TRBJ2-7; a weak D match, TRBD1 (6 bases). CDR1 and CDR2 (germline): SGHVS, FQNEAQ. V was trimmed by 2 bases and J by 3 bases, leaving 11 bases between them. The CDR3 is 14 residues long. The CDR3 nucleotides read TGTGCCAGCAGCTTACGTCAGGGGAACTACGAGCAGTACTTC. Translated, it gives CASSLRQGNYEQYF.

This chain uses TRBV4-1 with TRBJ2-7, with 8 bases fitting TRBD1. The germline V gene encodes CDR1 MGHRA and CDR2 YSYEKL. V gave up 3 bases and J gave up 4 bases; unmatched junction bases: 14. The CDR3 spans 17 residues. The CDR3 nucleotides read TGCGCCAGCAGCCAGCTAAGGATTGACAGGGGTAATTACGAGCAGTACTTC. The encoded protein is CASSQLRIDRGNYEQYF.

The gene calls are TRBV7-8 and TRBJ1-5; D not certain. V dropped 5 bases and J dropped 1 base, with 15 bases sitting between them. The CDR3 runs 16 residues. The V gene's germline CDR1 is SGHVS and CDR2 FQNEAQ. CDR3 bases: TGTGCCAGCAGCCCGACCGGGGTGTTGAGCAATCAGCCCCAGCATTTT. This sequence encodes CASSPTGVLSNQPQHF.

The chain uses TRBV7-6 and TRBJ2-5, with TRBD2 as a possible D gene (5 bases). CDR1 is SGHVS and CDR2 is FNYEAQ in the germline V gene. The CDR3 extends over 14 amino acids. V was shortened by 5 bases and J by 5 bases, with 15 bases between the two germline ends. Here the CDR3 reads CASSRTSRGETQYF. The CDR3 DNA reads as TGTGCCAGCAGCCGAACATCCCGCGGGGAGACCCAGTACTTC. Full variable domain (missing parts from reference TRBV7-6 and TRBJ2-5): GAGVSQSPRYKVTKRGQDVALRCDPISGHVSLYWYRQALGQGPEFLTYFNYEAQQDKSGLPNDRFSAERPEGSISTLTIQRTEQRDSAMYRCASSRTSRGETQYFGPGTRLLVL.

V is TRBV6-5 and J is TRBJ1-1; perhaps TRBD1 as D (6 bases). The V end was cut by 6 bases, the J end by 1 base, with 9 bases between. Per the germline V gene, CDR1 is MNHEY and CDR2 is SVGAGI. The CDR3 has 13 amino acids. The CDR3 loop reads CASRTQGNTEAFF. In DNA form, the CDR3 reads TGTGCCAGCAGAACACAGGGGAACACTGAAGCTTTCTTT.

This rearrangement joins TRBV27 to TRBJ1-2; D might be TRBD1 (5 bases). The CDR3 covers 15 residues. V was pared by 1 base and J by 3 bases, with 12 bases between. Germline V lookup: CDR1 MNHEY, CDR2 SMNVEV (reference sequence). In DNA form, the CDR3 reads TGTGCCAGCAGTTTATATAAGGGGTTCCACTATGGCTACACCTTC. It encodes CASSLYKGFHYGYTF.

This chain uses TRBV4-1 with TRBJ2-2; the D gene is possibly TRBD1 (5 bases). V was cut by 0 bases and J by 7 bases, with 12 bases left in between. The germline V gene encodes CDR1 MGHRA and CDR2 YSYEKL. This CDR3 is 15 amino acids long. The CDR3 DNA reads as TGCGCCAGCAGCCAAGATTCAAGGACAAACGGGGAGCTGTTTTTT. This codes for CASSQDSRTNGELFF.

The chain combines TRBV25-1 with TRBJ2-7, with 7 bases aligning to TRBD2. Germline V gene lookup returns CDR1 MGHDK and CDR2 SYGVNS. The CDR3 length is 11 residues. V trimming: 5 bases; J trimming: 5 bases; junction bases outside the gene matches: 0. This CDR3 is CASSRGDEQYF. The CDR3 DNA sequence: TGTGCCAGCAGTCGGGGGGACGAGCAGTACTTC.

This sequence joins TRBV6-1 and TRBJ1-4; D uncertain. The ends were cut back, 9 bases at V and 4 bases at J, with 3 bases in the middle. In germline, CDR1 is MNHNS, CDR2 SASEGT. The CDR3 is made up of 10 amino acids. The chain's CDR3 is CASNNEKLFF. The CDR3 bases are TGTGCCAGTAATAATGAAAAACTGTTTTTT.

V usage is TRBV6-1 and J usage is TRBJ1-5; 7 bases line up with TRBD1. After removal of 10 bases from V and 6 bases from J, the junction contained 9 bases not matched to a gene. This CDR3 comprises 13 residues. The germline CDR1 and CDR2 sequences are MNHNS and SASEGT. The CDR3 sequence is CAINGQEGQPQHF. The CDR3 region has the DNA TGTGCCATTAATGGACAGGAAGGTCAGCCCCAGCATTTT.

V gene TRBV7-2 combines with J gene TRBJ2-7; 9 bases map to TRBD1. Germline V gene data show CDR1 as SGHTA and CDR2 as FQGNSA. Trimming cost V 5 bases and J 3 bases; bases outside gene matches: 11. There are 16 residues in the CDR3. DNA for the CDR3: TGTGCCAGCAGCACAGAAACCGGGACAGGGAACTACGAGCAGTACTTC. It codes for CASSTETGTGNYEQYF.

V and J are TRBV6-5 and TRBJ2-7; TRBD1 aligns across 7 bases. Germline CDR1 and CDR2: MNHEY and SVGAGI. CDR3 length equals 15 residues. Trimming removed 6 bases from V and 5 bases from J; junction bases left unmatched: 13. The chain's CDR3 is CASRPFITGEHEQYF. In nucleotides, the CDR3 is TGTGCCAGCAGACCCTTCATAACAGGGGAACACGAGCAGTACTTC.

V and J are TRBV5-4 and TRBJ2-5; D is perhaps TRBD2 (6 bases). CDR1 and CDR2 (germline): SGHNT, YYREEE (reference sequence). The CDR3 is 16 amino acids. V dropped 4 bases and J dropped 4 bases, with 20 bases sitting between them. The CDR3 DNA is TGTGCCAGCAGCGCACCCGCGACTAGACAGCCAGAGACCCAGTACTTC. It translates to CASSAPATRQPETQYF.

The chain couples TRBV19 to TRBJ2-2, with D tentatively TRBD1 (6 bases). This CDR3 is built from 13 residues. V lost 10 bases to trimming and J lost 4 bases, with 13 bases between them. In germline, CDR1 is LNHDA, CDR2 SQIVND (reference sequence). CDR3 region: CATTGLGTGELFF. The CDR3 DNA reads TGTGCCACCACAGGGTTAGGCACCGGGGAGCTGTTTTTT.

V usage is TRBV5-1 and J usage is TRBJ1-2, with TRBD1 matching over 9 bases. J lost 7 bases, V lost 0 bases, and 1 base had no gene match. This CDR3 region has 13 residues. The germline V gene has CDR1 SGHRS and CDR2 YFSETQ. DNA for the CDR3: TGCGCCAGCAGCTTGGCACAGGGGGCTGGCTACACCTTC. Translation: CASSLAQGAGYTF.

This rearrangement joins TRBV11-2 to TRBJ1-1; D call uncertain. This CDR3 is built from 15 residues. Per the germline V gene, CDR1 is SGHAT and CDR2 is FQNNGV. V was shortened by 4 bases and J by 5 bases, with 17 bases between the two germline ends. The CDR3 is CASSSRTGLQTEAFF. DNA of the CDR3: TGTGCCAGCAGCTCCCGCACTGGGCTGCAAACTGAAGCTTTCTTT.

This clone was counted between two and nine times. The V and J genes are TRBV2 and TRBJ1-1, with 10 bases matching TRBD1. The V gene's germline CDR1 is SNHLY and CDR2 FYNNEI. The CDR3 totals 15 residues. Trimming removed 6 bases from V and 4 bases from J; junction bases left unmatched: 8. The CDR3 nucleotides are TGTGCCAGCAGGCAGGGGACAGGGGAGGTCACTGAAGCTTTCTTT. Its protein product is CASRQGTGEVTEAFF.

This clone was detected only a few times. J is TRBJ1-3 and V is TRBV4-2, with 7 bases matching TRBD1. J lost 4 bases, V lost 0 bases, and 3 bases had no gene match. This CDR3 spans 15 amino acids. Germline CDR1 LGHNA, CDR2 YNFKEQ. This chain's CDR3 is CASSQEQGEGNTIYF. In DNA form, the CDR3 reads TGTGCCAGCAGCCAAGAGCAGGGGGAGGGAAACACCATATATTTT.

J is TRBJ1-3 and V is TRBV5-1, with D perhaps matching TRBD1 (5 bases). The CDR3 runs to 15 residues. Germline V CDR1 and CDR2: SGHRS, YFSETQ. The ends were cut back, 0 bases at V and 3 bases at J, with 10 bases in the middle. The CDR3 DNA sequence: TGCGCCAGCAGCTTGGAGGGGCAGAGTGGAAACACCATATATTTT. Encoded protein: CASSLEGQSGNTIYF.

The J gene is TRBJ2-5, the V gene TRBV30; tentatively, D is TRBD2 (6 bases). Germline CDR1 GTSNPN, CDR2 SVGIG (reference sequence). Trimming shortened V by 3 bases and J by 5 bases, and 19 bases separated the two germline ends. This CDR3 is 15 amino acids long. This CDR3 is CAWSPGLRVGETQYF. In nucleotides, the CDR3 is TGTGCCTGGAGCCCGGGACTCCGCGTGGGGGAGACCCAGTACTTC.

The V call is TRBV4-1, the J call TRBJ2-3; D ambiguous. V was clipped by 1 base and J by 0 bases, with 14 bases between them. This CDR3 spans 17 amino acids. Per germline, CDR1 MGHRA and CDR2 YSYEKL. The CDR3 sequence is CASSQVLLQASTDTQYF. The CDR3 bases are TGCGCCAGCAGCCAAGTCTTATTGCAGGCGAGCACAGATACGCAGTATTTT.

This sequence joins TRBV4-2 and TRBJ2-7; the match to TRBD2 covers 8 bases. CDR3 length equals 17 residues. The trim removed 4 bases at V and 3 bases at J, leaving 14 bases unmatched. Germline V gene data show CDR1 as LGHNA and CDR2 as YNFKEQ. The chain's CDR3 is CASSPSGVSGVSYEQYF. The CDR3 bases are TGTGCCAGCAGCCCCAGTGGGGTTAGCGGGGTAAGCTACGAGCAGTACTTC.

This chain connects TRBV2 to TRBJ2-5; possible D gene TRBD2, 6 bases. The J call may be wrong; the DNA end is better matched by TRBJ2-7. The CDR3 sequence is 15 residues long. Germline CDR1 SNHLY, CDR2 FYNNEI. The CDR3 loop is CASSGPWTGDYEQYF. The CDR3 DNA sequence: TGTGCCAGCAGTGGTCCCTGGACGGGAGACTACGAGCAGTACTTC.